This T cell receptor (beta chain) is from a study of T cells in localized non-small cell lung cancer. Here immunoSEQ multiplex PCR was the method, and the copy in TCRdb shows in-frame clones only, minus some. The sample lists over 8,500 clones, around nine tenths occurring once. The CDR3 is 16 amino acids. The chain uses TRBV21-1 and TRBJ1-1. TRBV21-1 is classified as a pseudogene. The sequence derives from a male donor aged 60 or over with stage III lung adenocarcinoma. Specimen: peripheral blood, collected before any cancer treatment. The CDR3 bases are TGTGCCAGCAGGTGCGCGATAGCTACACATCGCACTGAAGCTTTCTTT. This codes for CASRCAIATHRTEAFF.